This T cell receptor (beta chain) was retrieved from a study of blood T cell repertoires in COVID-19. Looking at the study overall: COVID-19 samples, acute and convalescent, were from the United States, Italy and Spain. From T cells, B-cell-depleted T cells, or PBMCs came the material, which was cDNA or gDNA.

Per the original methods: By means of reference gene primer amplification, nucleated cell counts were estimated. Repertoires were generated with immunoSEQ multiplex PCR, while TCRdb's copy carries only in-frame clones and drops some. V, J and clone size are those of that table, while D and trimming were read from the DNA. The profile shows about 99,000 clones, about 88% of them singletons. The CDR3 loop spans 14 amino acids. Trimming removed 5 bases at V and 2 bases at J, with 12 bases between. Germline lookup yields CDR1 SGHAT and CDR2 FQNNGV. Sequencing was performed on peripheral blood. The sequence was obtained from a human donor in a cohort sampled during active COVID-19. V gene TRBV11-2 combines with J gene TRBJ1-1; no clear D gene. The CDR3 bases are TGTGCCAGCAGCCTCGCCCGGGGTAACACTGAAGCTTTCTTT. This codes for CASSLARGNTEAFF. Full variable domain (outside the CDR3, taken from reference TRBV11-2 and TRBJ1-1): EAGVAQSPRYKIIEKRQSVAFWCNPISGHATLYWYQQILGQGPKLLIQFQNNGVVDDSQLPKDRFSAERLKGVDSTLKIQPAKLEDSAVYLCASSLARGNTEAFFGQGTRLTVV.